Below are 5 T cell receptor beta chains sequenced from a single sample in a study of blood T cell repertoires in COVID-19. Data came from immunoSEQ multiplex PCR; TCRdb stores just in-frame clones and leaves some out. The sample consists of some 210,000 clones, roughly 86% of them appearing once. Source material: peripheral blood. These receptors all stem from a woman in her 70s with active or convalescent COVID-19.

The CDR3, as DNA: TGCGCCAGCAGCCAAGTGACAGGGGCTAACTATGGCTACACCTTC. Its protein is CASSQVTGANYGYTF. This chain uses TRBV4-1 with TRBJ1-2, with TRBD1 matching over 8 bases. Looked up from germline, CDR1 is MGHRA and CDR2 is YSYEKL. The CDR3 totals 15 residues. Germline trimming cut 1 base from V and 0 bases from J; bases unmatched to any gene: 1.

The rearrangement uses TRBV7-2 and TRBJ1-4; D is undetermined. CDR1 is SGHTA and CDR2 is FQGNSA in the germline V gene. CDR3 length: 15 residues. With 1 base removed from V and 5 bases from J, the gap between germline ends came to 11 bases. In DNA, the CDR3 is TGTGCCAGCAGCTTAGACGGCAGGCTGAATGAAAAACTGTTTTTT. Protein product: CASSLDGRLNEKLFF.

The chain is built from TRBV24-1 and TRBJ1-2; the D is unclear. Germline V gene data show CDR1 as KGHDR and CDR2 as SFDVKD. V was cut by 3 bases and J by 7 bases, with 5 bases left in between. CDR3 length equals 11 residues. CDR3 sequence: CATSDRGGYTF. The DNA of the CDR3 is TGTGCCACCAGTGATCGGGGTGGCTACACCTTC.

J is TRBJ2-7 and V is TRBV6-5; 7 positions match TRBD1. CDR3 length: 14 residues. Germline trimming cut 2 bases from V and 2 bases from J; bases unmatched to any gene: 3. In germline, CDR1 is MNHEY, CDR2 SVGAGI. CDR3 nucleotide sequence: TGTGCCAGCAGTTACGTGACAGGGACCTACGAGCAGTACTTC. Protein: CASSYVTGTYEQYF.

This clone was counted a single time. J is TRBJ1-1 and V is TRBV29-1, with 9 bases matching TRBD1. CDR3 length: 20 residues. The V gene end was trimmed by 0 bases and the J gene end by 7 bases; junction bases not matched to a gene: 24. Germline loops: CDR1 SQVTM, CDR2 ANQGSEA. The DNA for the CDR3 is TGCAGCGTTGAAGATTGGACGGGACAGGGCCACCTCCCAGGCCGAGGTGAAGCTTTCTTT. Translating gives CSVEDWTGQGHLPGRGEAFF.